This TCR beta chain was identified during a study of OX40 agonist ivuxolimab in advanced cancers. About the study: In three patients, partial responses were observed, one with hepatocellular carcinoma and two with cutaneous melanoma.

Autoimmune disease history or systemic immunosuppression barred patients. Method: immunoSEQ multiplex PCR; TCRdb's copy keeps in-frame clones and lacks some. Of about 62,000 clones listed, around 79% are singletons. This clone showed up just once. Its cognate antigen is unknown. The CDR3 consists of 15 residues. The study's findings and limits: At 0.1 to 3.0 mg/kg, clonal expansion of CD4+ and CD8+ blood T cells had occurred by week 6.

V gene TRBV21-1 combines with J gene TRBJ1-5; the listed D gene, TRBD1, was not tested against the DNA. TRBV21-1 is assigned pseudogene status. Sequencing used CD4+ or CD8+ T cells sorted from blood, obtained in a trial of the OX40 agonist ivuxolimab. The sequence was collected from an adult with an advanced solid tumor such as melanoma, head and neck, liver or kidney cancer. This CDR3 is CASSKRGWSNQPQHF. The CDR3 bases are TGTGCCAGCAGCAAAAGGGGGTGGAGCAATCAGCCCCAGCATTTT.